A single sample gave rise to the 3 T cell receptor beta chains below, sequenced in a study of a mutant IDH1 vaccine in newly diagnosed glioma (dated by TCRdb to the early 2020s). The antigens for these receptors are not known. Libraries were prepared through the immunoSEQ multiplex PCR assay. The immuneACCESS repertoire file appears here via TCRdb, limited to in-frame rearrangements. These files lack a portion of the clones; in checked studies, under half of the deficit traces to unresolved V genes, and the cause of the others is not known. The table for this sample lists around 50,000 clones; approximately 90% of them were counted only once. The top ten constitute about 5% of the sample. According to the study, the label for this sample's time point signals: week 5, during vaccination. Each vaccine dose was 300 ug of a 20-mer mutant IDH1 peptide in Montanide, given subcutaneously with topical imiquimod.

The source material was PBMCs, sampled from a glioma patient whose treatment included an IDH1 peptide vaccine. Receptors were obtained from a woman between 35 and 50 years old with glioma.

The J gene is TRBJ1-1, the V gene TRBV2; 9 nucleotides align to TRBD1. Germline CDR1 is SNHLY and CDR2 is FYNNEI. The CDR3 is 14 residues long. J was trimmed by 5 bases and V by 6 bases; bases with no gene match: 7. As DNA, the CDR3 is TGTGCCAGCAGAAACGGACAGGGGTGGACTGAAGCTTTCTTT. This codes for CASRNGQGWTEAFF.

This chain joins TRBV2 and TRBJ2-2, with D unclear. Looked up from germline, CDR1 is SNHLY and CDR2 is FYNNEI. CDR3 length: 14 amino acids. Trimming took 1 base from V and 7 from J, leaving 10 bases between them. As DNA, the CDR3 is TGTGCCAGCAGTGAAGGGCAGGTTGGCGGGGAGCTGTTTTTT. Its protein product is CASSEGQVGGELFF.

The V and J genes are TRBV9 and TRBJ1-3; weak D call: TRBD1 (5 bases). Deletions cut 3 bases from V and 2 bases from J, with 12 bases between. This CDR3 spans 15 amino acids. The germline V gene encodes CDR1 SGDLS and CDR2 YYNGEE. CDR3 amino acids: CASSAQGFTGNTIYF. CDR3 DNA: TGTGCCAGCAGCGCGCAGGGTTTCACTGGAAACACCATATATTTT.